A selection of T cell receptor beta chains follows, all from one sample in a study of shared clonotypes between healthy human individuals. TCRdb keeps only in-frame clones here, not all; method: immunoSEQ multiplex PCR. The sample lists about 1 million clones; around four fifths were seen once. Sequenced sample: memory CD4+ T cells sorted from blood. These TCRs come from a man between 18 and 35 years old in good health. The CDR3 runs from the conserved cysteine through the conserved F or W. D genes are given only for firm matches. Clone size, where shown, is once, few, many, or a class for clones that have expanded.

d_call,v_call,j_call,clone_size,cdr3_nt,cdr3_aa
NA,TRBV21-1,TRBJ1-3,NA,TGTGCCAGCAGCAAAGGCCAGGGCAGAAACACCATATATTTT,CASSKGQGRNTIYF
NA,TRBV27,TRBJ2-2,NA,TGTGCCAGCAGTCGCCTAGGGGGCACCGGGGAGCTGTTTTTT,CASSRLGGTGELFF
NA,TRBV30,TRBJ1-5,NA,TGTGCCTGGAGTGAAGGGACGGCTCTAATAGGTCAGCCCCAGCATTTT,CAWSEGTALIGQPQHF
NA,TRBV7-9,TRBJ1-2,many,TGTGCCAGCAGCCCGTCAGCCTTGACAGAGGAGAACTATGGCTACACCTTC,CASSPSALTEENYGYTF
NA,TRBV30,TRBJ1-2,NA,TGTGCCTGGAGTTTCGGGGGCGCGATGGGTGGCTACACCTTC,CAWSFGGAMGGYTF
NA,TRBV19,TRBJ2-3,once,TGTGCCAGTCAAACTCTAGGTGGCTCGGATACGCAGTATTTT,CASQTLGGSDTQYF
NA,TRBV7-8,TRBJ2-7,NA,TGTGCCAGCAGCCAAAAACGGACGGGTCAGGGAGGCCACGAGCAGTACTTC,CASSQKRTGQGGHEQYF
NA,TRBV7-3,TRBJ1-2,NA,TGTGCCAGCAGCCCCGGACTGACGAACTATGGCTACACCTTC,CASSPGLTNYGYTF
NA,TRBV4-1,TRBJ1-1,few,TGCGCCAGCAGCCAAGAGATACAGAGGAACACTGAAGCTTTCTTT,CASSQEIQRNTEAFF
NA,TRBV4-3,TRBJ1-1,NA,TGCGCCAGCAGCCCCGGGGGGGGAGTGTTAACTGAAGCTTTCTTT,CASSPGGGVLTEAFF
TRBD2,TRBV5-1,TRBJ2-7,few,TGCGCCAGCAGCTTAGGACTAGCGGGGAACTTAGGCTACGAGCAGTACTTC,CASSLGLAGNLGYEQYF
NA,TRBV7-8,TRBJ1-2,NA,TGTGCCAGCAGCTTAGCCAGGACGTATGGCTACACCTTC,CASSLARTYGYTF
NA,TRBV30,TRBJ2-1,NA,TGTGCCTGGAGTAAGGGACAGCAGTTCTTC,CAWSKGQQFF
TRBD1,TRBV18,TRBJ1-1,NA,TGTGCCAGCTCACCCAGGGGGATGATGAACACTGAAGCTTTCTTT,CASSPRGMMNTEAFF
NA,TRBV5-1,TRBJ1-2,NA,TGCGCCAGCAGCCCCTGGGGAGGGACGGATGGCTACACCTTC,CASSPWGGTDGYTF
TRBD2,TRBV11-3,TRBJ2-1,NA,TGTGCCAGCAGCTTAGGGCCTAGCGGTAGTGGAAATGAGCAGTTCTTC,CASSLGPSGSGNEQFF
NA,TRBV28,TRBJ1-5,NA,TGTGCCAGCACTCTCCGGGACCCAGCAAGGCCCCAGCATTTT,CASTLRDPARPQHF
NA,TRBV5-1,TRBJ2-5,NA,TGCGCCAGCAGCCTCTCGCCAGGGAGTGCGACCCAGTACTTC,CASSLSPGSATQYF
TRBD1,TRBV5-4,TRBJ1-1,few,TGTGCCAGCAGCGGAGACAGGGGTAGGACTGAAGCTTTCTTT,CASSGDRGRTEAFF
TRBD2,TRBV9,TRBJ2-2,NA,TGTGCCAGCAGCGTCACTAGCGGCACCGGGGAGCTGTTTTTT,CASSVTSGTGELFF
TRBD1,TRBV2,TRBJ1-5,few,TGTGCCAGCAGTGGCCGGGACAGGGGCAATCAGCCCCAGCATTTT,CASSGRDRGNQPQHF
NA,TRBV6-1,TRBJ1-1,NA,TGTGCCAGCAGTGGGGGAGCAAAGGGTGAAGCTTTCTTT,CASSGGAKGEAFF
TRBD2,TRBV10-3,TRBJ2-1,many,TGTGCCATCAGTTCCAGCGGGACTAGCTCCTACAATGAGCAGTTCTTC,CAISSSGTSSYNEQFF
NA,TRBV4-1,TRBJ2-7,NA,TGCGCCAGCAGCCAAATAAGACAGACTGCCTACGAGCAGTACTTC,CASSQIRQTAYEQYF
NA,TRBV6-5,TRBJ1-1,NA,TGTGCCAGCAGCCGGGACGATCGGGAAGCTTTCTTT,CASSRDDREAFF
NA,TRBV6-1,TRBJ1-2,NA,TGTGCCAGCAGTAAGGGGGAAAGCTATGGCTACACCTTC,CASSKGESYGYTF
TRBD2,TRBV2,TRBJ2-1,NA,TGTGCCAGCAGTGAGGGGACTAGCGGAGGGCTATACAATGAGCAGTTCTTC,CASSEGTSGGLYNEQFF
NA,TRBV7-9,TRBJ2-3,NA,TGTGCCAGCAGCGTCGGGACCAGCACAGATACGCAGTATTTT,CASSVGTSTDTQYF
NA,TRBV29-1,TRBJ1-1,NA,TGCAGCGTTCATCACATGGACACTGAAGCTTTCTTT,CSVHHMDTEAFF
NA,TRBV29-1,TRBJ2-5,NA,TGCAGCGTTGCTCTCGGGCCCGGGGAGACCCAGTACTTC,CSVALGPGETQYF
NA,TRBV5-1,TRBJ2-6,NA,TGCGCCAGCAGGCATTCTGGGGCCAACGTCCTGACTTTC,CASRHSGANVLTF
TRBD2,TRBV4-1,TRBJ2-1,NA,TGCGCCAGCAGCCCTTCCCTAGCGGGAGGGAACAATGAGCAGTTCTTC,CASSPSLAGGNNEQFF
NA,TRBV10-3,TRBJ1-5,NA,TGTGCCATCAGTGAAGGGCATCAGCCCCAGCATTTT,CAISEGHQPQHF